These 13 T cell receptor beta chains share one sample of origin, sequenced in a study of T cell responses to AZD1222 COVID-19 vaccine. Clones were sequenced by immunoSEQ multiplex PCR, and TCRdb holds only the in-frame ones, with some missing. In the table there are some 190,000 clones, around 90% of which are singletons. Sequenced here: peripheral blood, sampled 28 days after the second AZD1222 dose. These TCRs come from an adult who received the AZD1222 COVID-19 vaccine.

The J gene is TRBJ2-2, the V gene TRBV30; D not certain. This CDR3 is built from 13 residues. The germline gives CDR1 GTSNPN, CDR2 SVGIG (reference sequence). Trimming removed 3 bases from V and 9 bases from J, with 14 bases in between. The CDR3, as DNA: TGTGCCTGGAGCGGACCGGGTGGGCGGGAGCTGTTTTTT. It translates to CAWSGPGGRELFF.

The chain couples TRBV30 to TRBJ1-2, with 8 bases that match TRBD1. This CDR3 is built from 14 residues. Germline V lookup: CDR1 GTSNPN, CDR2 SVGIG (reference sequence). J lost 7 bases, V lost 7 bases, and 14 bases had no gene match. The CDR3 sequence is CASQGTGELGGYTF. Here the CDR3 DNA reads TGTGCCTCCCAAGGGACAGGAGAGTTGGGTGGCTACACCTTC.

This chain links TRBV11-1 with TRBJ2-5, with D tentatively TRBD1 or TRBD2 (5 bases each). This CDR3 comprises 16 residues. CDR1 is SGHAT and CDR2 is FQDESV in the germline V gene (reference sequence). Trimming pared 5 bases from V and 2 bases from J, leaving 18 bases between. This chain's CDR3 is CASSHGVDWGQETQYF. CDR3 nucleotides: TGTGCCAGCAGCCACGGGGTCGATTGGGGGCAAGAGACCCAGTACTTC.

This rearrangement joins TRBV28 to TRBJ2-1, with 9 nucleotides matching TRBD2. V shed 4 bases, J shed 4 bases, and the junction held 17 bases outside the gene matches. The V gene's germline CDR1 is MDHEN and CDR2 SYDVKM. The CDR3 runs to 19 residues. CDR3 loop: CASSSTKSLLAGSYNEQFF. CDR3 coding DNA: TGTGCCAGCAGTTCGACCAAGTCCCTCCTAGCGGGATCTTACAATGAGCAGTTCTTC.

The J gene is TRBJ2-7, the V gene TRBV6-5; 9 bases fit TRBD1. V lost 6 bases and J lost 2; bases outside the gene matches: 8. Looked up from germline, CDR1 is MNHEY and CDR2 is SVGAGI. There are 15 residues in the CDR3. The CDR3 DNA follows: TGTGCCAGCAGGGAGGGACAGGGAGGTGCCTACGAGCAGTACTTC. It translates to CASREGQGGAYEQYF.

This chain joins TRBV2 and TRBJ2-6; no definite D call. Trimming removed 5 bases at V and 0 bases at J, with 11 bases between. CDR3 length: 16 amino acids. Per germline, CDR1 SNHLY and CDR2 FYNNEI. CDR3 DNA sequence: TGTGCCAGCAGTTCTATCACTATCTCTGGGGCCAACGTCCTGACTTTC. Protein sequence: CASSSITISGANVLTF.

The CDR3 is CASTYQGAGTEAFF. The CDR3, as DNA: TGCGCCAGCACCTACCAGGGGGCAGGGACTGAAGCTTTCTTT. The rearrangement uses TRBV10-2 and TRBJ1-1; 8 positions match TRBD1. CDR3 length: 14 residues. The V gene's germline CDR1 is WSHSY and CDR2 SAAADI. The trim removed 7 bases at V and 5 bases at J, leaving 9 bases unmatched.

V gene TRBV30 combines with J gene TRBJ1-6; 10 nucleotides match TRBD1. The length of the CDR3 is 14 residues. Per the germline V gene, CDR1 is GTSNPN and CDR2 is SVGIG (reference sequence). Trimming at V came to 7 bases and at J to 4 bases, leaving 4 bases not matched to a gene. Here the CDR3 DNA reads TGTGCCTCGGACAGGGGGGTTTATAATTCACCCCTCCACTTT. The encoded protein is CASDRGVYNSPLHF.

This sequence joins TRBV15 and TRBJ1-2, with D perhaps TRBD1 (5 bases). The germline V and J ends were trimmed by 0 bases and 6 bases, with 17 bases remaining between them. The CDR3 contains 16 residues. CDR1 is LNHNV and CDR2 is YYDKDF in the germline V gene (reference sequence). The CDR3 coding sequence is TGTGCCACCAGCAGAGAACAGGTAGTCCTGGGCCATGGCTACACCTTC. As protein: CATSREQVVLGHGYTF.

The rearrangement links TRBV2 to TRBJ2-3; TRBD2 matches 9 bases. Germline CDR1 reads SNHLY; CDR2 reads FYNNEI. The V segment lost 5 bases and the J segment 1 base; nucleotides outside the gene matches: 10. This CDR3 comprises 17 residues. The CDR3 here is CASSKGASGAGTDTQYF. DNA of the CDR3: TGTGCCAGCAGTAAGGGGGCTAGCGGGGCTGGCACAGATACGCAGTATTTT.

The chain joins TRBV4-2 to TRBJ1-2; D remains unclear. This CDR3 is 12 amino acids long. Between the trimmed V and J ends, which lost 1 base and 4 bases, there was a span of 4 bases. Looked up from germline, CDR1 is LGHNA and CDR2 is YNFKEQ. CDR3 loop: CASSQGTYGYTF. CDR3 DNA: TGTGCCAGCAGCCAAGGGACCTATGGCTACACCTTC.

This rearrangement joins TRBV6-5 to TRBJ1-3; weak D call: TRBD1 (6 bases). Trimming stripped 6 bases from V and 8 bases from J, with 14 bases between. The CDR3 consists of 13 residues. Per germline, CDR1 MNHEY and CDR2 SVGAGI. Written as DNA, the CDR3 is TGTGCCAGCAGGCGTTCAGGGGTCCACACCATATATTTT. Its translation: CASRRSGVHTIYF.

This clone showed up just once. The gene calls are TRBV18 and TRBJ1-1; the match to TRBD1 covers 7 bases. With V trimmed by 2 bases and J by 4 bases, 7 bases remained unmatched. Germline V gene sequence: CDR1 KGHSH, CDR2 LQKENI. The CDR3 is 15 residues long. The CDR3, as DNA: TGTGCCAGCTCACCATCGACAGGGAGGGGCACTGAAGCTTTCTTT. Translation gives CASSPSTGRGTEAFF.